This TCR beta chain derives from a study of T cells in Graves' hyperthyroidism and ophthalmopathy. Study-level information: Peripheral blood was secured at the point of initial diagnosis, before any treatment. Findings of the study overall: Blood also carried most thyroid clonotypes expanded above 0.001.

V was clipped by 4 bases and J by 5 bases; unmatched bases: 6. Germline CDR1 and CDR2: LNHDA and SQIVND (reference sequence). This CDR3 has 17 amino acids. Patients having uncontrolled infection, another autoimmune disease, pregnancy or lactation were not included. Comment on this clonotype: Its antigen is not identified.

Researchers amplified the TCR beta CDR3 regions from RNA transcripts. HTBI primers were the set used in a first-round RT-PCR of the TCR CDR3. TCRdb processed the multiplex PCR reads anew with MiXCR; each CDR3 protein has one entry. The table records 500,000 to 800,000 distinct CDR3 sequences, approximately 15% of them present only once. The sequence was collected from a woman aged 50 to 60 with Graves' ophthalmopathy. The specimen sequenced was blood. J is TRBJ2-2 and V is TRBV19; TRBD2 aligns across 14 bases. CDR3 region: CASSTGLAGVGTGELFF. The CDR3 DNA follows: TGTGCCAGTAGTACGGGACTAGCGGGAGTAGGGACCGGGGAGCTGTTTTTT.